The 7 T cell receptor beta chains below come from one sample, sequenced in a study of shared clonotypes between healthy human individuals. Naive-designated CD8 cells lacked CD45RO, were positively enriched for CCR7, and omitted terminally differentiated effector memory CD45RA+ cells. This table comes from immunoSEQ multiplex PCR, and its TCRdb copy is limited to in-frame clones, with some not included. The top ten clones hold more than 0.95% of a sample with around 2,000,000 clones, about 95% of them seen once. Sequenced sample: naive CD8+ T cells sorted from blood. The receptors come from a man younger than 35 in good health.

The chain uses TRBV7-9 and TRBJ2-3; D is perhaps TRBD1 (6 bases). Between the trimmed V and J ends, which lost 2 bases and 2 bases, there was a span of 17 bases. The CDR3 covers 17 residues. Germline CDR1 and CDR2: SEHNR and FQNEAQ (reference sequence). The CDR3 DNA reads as TGTGCCAGCAGCTTAAACCCCGGGACAATTTTCACAGATACGCAGTATTTT. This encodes CASSLNPGTIFTDTQYF.

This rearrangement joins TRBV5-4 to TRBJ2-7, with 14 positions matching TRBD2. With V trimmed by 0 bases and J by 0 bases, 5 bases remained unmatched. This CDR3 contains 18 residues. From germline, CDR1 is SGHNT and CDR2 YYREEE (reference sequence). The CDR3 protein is CASSLEGGLAGVSYEQYF. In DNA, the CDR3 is TGTGCCAGCAGCTTGGAAGGGGGACTAGCGGGAGTCTCCTACGAGCAGTACTTC. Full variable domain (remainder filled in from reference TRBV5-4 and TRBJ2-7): ETGVTQSPTHLIKTRGQQVTLRCSSQSGHNTVSWYQQALGQGPQFIFQYYREEENGRGNFPPRFSGLQFPNYSSELNVNALELDDSALYLCASSLEGGLAGVSYEQYFGPGTRLTVT.

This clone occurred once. The CDR3 region has the DNA TGTGCCAGTAGCTCGACAGGGGACTATGGCTACACCTTC. Its protein is CASSSTGDYGYTF. This chain joins TRBV19 and TRBJ1-2; 8 bases fit TRBD1. J gave up 3 bases and V 6 bases, and 3 bases lay outside the gene matches. In germline, CDR1 is LNHDA, CDR2 SQIVND (reference sequence). This CDR3 spans 13 amino acids.

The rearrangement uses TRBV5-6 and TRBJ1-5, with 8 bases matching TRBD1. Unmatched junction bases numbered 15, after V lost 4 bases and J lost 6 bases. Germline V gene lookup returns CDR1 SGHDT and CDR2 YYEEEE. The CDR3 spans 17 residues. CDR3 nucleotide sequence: TGTGCCAGCAGCCCGGGGGTCCCAGGGGGCTTAAGTCAGCCCCAGCATTTT. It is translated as CASSPGVPGGLSQPQHF.

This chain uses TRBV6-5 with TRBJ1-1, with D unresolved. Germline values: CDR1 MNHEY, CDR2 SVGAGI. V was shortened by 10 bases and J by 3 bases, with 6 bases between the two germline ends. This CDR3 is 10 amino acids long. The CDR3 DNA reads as TGTGCCATCTTGGACACTGAAGCTTTCTTT. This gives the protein CAILDTEAFF.

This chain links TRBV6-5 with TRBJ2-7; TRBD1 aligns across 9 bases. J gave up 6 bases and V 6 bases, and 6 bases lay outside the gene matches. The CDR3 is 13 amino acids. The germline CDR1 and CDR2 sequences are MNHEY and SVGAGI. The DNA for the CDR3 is TGTGCCAGCAGACAAACAGGGGGCGCCGAGCAGTACTTC. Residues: CASRQTGGAEQYF.

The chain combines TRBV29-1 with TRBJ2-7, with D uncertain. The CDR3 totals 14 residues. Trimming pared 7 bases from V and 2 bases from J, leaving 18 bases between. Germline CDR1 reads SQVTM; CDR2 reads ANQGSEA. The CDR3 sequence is CSALSPGRTYEQYF. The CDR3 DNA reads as TGCAGCGCCCTAAGCCCAGGACGCACCTACGAGCAGTACTTC.